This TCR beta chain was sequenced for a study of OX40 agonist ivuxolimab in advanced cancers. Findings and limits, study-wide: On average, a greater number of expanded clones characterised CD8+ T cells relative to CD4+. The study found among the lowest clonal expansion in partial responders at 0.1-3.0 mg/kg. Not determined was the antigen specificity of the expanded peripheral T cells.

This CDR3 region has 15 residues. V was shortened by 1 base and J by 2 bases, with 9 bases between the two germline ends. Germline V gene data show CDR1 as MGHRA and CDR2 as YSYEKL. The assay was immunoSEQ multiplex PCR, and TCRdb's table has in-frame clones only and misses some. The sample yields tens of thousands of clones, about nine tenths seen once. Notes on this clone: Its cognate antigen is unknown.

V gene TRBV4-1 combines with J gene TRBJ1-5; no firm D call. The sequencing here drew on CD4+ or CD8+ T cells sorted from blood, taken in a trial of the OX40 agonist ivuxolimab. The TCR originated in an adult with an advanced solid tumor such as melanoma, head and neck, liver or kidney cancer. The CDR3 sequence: CASSQVGIGNQPQHF. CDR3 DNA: TGCGCCAGCAGCCAAGTCGGGATTGGCAATCAGCCCCAGCATTTT.